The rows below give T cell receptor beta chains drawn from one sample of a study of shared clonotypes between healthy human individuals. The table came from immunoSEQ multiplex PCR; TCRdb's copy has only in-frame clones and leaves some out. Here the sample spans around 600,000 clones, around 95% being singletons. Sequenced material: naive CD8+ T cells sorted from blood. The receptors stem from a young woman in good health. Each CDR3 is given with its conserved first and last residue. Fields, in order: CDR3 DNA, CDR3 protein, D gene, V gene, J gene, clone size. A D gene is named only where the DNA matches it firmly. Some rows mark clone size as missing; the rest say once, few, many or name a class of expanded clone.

TGTGCCAGTAGTATAATCTGGGACAGACAACCCTACGAGCAGTACTTC	CASSIIWDRQPYEQYF	TRBD1	TRBV19	TRBJ2-7	.
TGTGCCAGCAGTCTTGGGGGAGGGTCTTTGCAGCCCCAGCATTTT	CASSLGGGSLQPQHF	.	TRBV27	TRBJ1-5	once
TGTGCCAGCAGCTTAGTAGGGAACACTGAAGCTTTCTTT	CASSLVGNTEAFF	.	TRBV11-2	TRBJ1-1	few
TGTGCCAGCAGTTACCAGGGTGGTTACGAGCAGTACTTC	CASSYQGGYEQYF	.	TRBV27	TRBJ2-7	.
TGTGCCAGCAGCGGAGACAGGAGCTCTGGAAACACCATATATTTT	CASSGDRSSGNTIYF	.	TRBV9	TRBJ1-3	.
TGTGCCAGCAGCCTGACTCGGGACAGGGAGGATGGCTACACCTTC	CASSLTRDREDGYTF	TRBD1	TRBV2	TRBJ1-2	.
TGTGCCAGCAGGCCGGAGGATGGGGAGCAGTTCTTC	CASRPEDGEQFF	.	TRBV6-6	TRBJ2-1	.
TGTGCCAGTAGTATAGATCTAGAAGGGATGCTAGCCAAAAACATTCAGTACTTC	CASSIDLEGMLAKNIQYF	.	TRBV19	TRBJ2-4	.
TGTGCCAGCAGCCCAGGCTACGAGCAGTACTTC	CASSPGYEQYF	.	TRBV7-2	TRBJ2-7	.
TGTGCCAGCAGCCAAGAGGAAGGGTTGATTTCCTATGGCTACACCTTC	CASSQEEGLISYGYTF	.	TRBV4-2	TRBJ1-2	.
TGTGCCAGCAGCCCCACAGGTGTCGGGAGGTCAGATACGCAGTATTTT	CASSPTGVGRSDTQYF	TRBD2	TRBV9	TRBJ2-3	.
TGTGCCAGCAGTTCCTTAGCGGGAGGGCCCAATGAGCAGTTCTTC	CASSSLAGGPNEQFF	TRBD2	TRBV28	TRBJ2-1	.
TGTGCCAGCAGTGAATTGGGCCAGGAGAGCTCCTACGAGCAGTACTTC	CASSELGQESSYEQYF	.	TRBV2	TRBJ2-7	once
TGTGCCAGCAGTTCGGACACAATATACGAGCAGTACTTC	CASSSDTIYEQYF	.	TRBV28	TRBJ2-7	.
TGTGCCAGCAGCTTGTCTGGAGTGAATGAGCAGTTCTTC	CASSLSGVNEQFF	.	TRBV5-6	TRBJ2-1	.
TGTGCCAGCAGTTCCCTCAGGGATTCCTATAATTCACCCCTCCACTTT	CASSSLRDSYNSPLHF	.	TRBV28	TRBJ1-6	once
TGTGCCAGCAGTCAGGGAATCTACGAGCAGTACTTC	CASSQGIYEQYF	.	TRBV25-1	TRBJ2-7	.
TGTGCCAGCAGCCATACCCTAGTCCCCCACATTCAGTACTTC	CASSHTLVPHIQYF	.	TRBV7-9	TRBJ2-4	.
TGTGCCAGCAGCCAAGAATTGGGGGGATGGGAGCAGTACTTC	CASSQELGGWEQYF	.	TRBV5-8	TRBJ2-7	.
TGTGCCAGCAGTGAATGGTCCCGGGAAACTGAAGCTTTCTTT	CASSEWSRETEAFF	.	TRBV6-1	TRBJ1-1	.
TGTGCCAGCAGTCTACAGGGTGTGAACACTGAAGCTTTCTTT	CASSLQGVNTEAFF	.	TRBV7-9	TRBJ1-1	.
TGTGCCAGCAGTAACAGGGGGAACACTGAAGCTTTCTTT	CASSNRGNTEAFF	TRBD1	TRBV28	TRBJ1-1	.
TGTGCCAGCAGCTTAGTAGCGCTGGGGAGCTCCTACGAGCAGTACTTC	CASSLVALGSSYEQYF	.	TRBV7-8	TRBJ2-7	.
TGTGCCAGCAGCCAATTCGGAGGGGGGTACGAGCAGTACTTC	CASSQFGGGYEQYF	.	TRBV4-2	TRBJ2-7	.
TGTGCCAGCAGCAGCGGACTAGCGGGGAATTACAATGAGCAGTTCTTC	CASSSGLAGNYNEQFF	TRBD2	TRBV5-6	TRBJ2-1	.
TGTGCCAGCAGCTTTTGGGAGGGAGTAATCTACGAGCAGTACTTC	CASSFWEGVIYEQYF	TRBD2	TRBV5-6	TRBJ2-7	.
TGCAGCGTTGACCCAGGGACTGGGGGGTACGAGCAGTACTTC	CSVDPGTGGYEQYF	.	TRBV29-1	TRBJ2-7	.